The source of this T cell receptor beta chain is a study of blood T cells in healthy people across ages. With a J-beta primer mix and a sample-barcoded 5' primer, a second PCR ran 7 to 11 cycles. A template-switch adaptor that had 12 random nucleotides put a tag on each cDNA molecule. TCRdb itself ran the 5' RACE reads through MiXCR, one entry per CDR3 protein. The data hold a few hundred thousand distinct CDR3 sequences, with about 26% observed a single time. This clonotype has at least ten counts. The CDR3 is 15 residues long. V was clipped by 3 bases and J by 3 bases; unmatched bases: 7. Germline assignment: CDR1 DFQATT and CDR2 SNEGSKA (reference sequence). These records were also assigned to another study, of T cells of mothers and their children.

Material: blood. This clonotype was obtained from a boy between 2 and 10 years old in good health. This chain connects TRBV20-1 to TRBJ2-7; TRBD2 agrees at 11 bases. The DNA of the CDR3 is TGCAGTGCTAGGAAACTAGCGGGAGATATCTACGAGCAGTACTTC. Translation: CSARKLAGDIYEQYF.